Presented here are 9 T cell receptor beta chains from one specimen sequenced in a study of shared clonotypes between healthy human individuals. Sequencing used immunoSEQ multiplex PCR; TCRdb keeps in-frame clones, though not all of them. The sample has over 800,000 clones; around 92% are singletons. Cells designated naive CD8 were CD45RO-negative and were positively selected for CCR7, with terminally differentiated effector memory CD45RA+ cells excluded. Sequencing was carried out using naive CD8+ T cells sorted from blood. The receptor source for this set is a young man in good health.

The chain recombines TRBV7-9 with TRBJ1-2; D ambiguous. The germline CDR1 and CDR2 sequences are SEHNR and FQNEAQ (reference sequence). The V end was cut by 4 bases, the J end by 6 bases, with 15 bases between. This CDR3 spans 14 amino acids. CDR3 sequence: CASSSPADRDGYTF. The CDR3 DNA reads TGTGCCAGCAGCTCCCCGGCGGATAGAGATGGCTACACCTTC.

The V gene is TRBV7-9, the J gene TRBJ1-4, with D uncertain. Germline loops: CDR1 SEHNR, CDR2 FQNEAQ (reference sequence). With 2 bases removed from V and 6 bases from J, the gap between germline ends came to 13 bases. The CDR3 contains 15 residues. The CDR3 bases are TGTGCCAGCAGCTTATTGGAGGGTTATCATGAAAAACTGTTTTTT. Amino acid sequence: CASSLLEGYHEKLFF.

The chain has TRBV2 and TRBJ2-2; 7 bases fit TRBD2. Germline V CDR1 and CDR2: SNHLY, FYNNEI. The junction had 7 bases not matched to a gene; V was cut back by 5 bases and J by 4 bases. The CDR3 spans 15 residues. The CDR3 DNA is TGTGCCAGCAGTCCGGGGACTACGTTCACCGGGGAGCTGTTTTTT. Translating it yields CASSPGTTFTGELFF.

This chain joins TRBV21-1 and TRBJ2-3; the D call TRBD1 from the table was never checked on the DNA. TRBV21-1 represents a pseudogene. The CDR3 has 16 amino acids. CDR3 sequence reads: CASSTHPGQTTDTQYF. CDR3 nucleotides: TGTGCCAGCAGCACCCATCCCGGACAGACGACAGATACGCAGTATTTT.

V is TRBV7-8 and J is TRBJ1-2; 7 bases line up with TRBD1. Germline V lookup: CDR1 SGHVS, CDR2 FQNEAQ. The V and J ends lost 2 bases and 6 bases, in that order; junction bases with no gene match: 9. The CDR3 has 15 amino acids. The CDR3 bases are TGTGCCAGCAGCTTATGGAGGGGGCCTGGTGATGGCTACACCTTC. Amino acid sequence: CASSLWRGPGDGYTF.

The chain is built from TRBV19 and TRBJ2-1, with D perhaps matching TRBD2 (6 bases). The V end was cut by 1 base, the J end by 8 bases, with 15 bases between. CDR1 and CDR2 (germline): LNHDA, SQIVND (reference sequence). This CDR3 is 15 amino acids long. CDR3 sequence (DNA): TGTGCCAGTAGTATAGGACGGGCGGGAAATGATGAGCAGTTCTTC. This encodes CASSIGRAGNDEQFF.

The V and J genes are TRBV11-3 and TRBJ2-1; D possibly corresponds to TRBD1 (6 bases). This CDR3 has 17 residues. Per germline, CDR1 SGHNT and CDR2 YENEEA. The V end was cut by 5 bases, the J end by 1 base, with 18 bases between. The chain's CDR3 is CASSRQGSSHSYNEQFF. The CDR3 DNA reads TGTGCCAGCAGCCGTCAGGGGTCCTCTCATTCCTACAATGAGCAGTTCTTC.

CDR3 in amino acids: CASSLEGYNEQFF. As DNA, the CDR3 is TGTGCCAGCAGTTTAGAAGGTTACAATGAGCAGTTCTTC. The chain employs TRBV28 and TRBJ2-1, with D unclear. CDR1 and CDR2 from the germline V gene are MDHEN and SYDVKM. CDR3 length: 13 residues. The ends were cut back, 2 bases at V and 4 bases at J, with 6 bases in the middle. The entire variable domain, with the rest obtained from reference TRBV28 and TRBJ2-1, is as follows: DVKVTQSSRYLVKRTGEKVFLECVQDMDHENMFWYRQDPGLGLRLIYFSYDVKMKEKGDIPEGYSVSREKKERFSLILESASTNQTSMYLCASSLEGYNEQFFGPGTRLTVL.

The rearrangement joins TRBV19 to TRBJ2-7; D might be TRBD2 (6 bases). The V end lost 7 bases, the J end lost 0 bases, and 13 bases lay between the germline ends. The CDR3 length is 14 residues. Looked up from germline, CDR1 is LNHDA and CDR2 is SQIVND (reference sequence). CDR3 sequence: CASNSGEGSYEQYF. The CDR3 region has the DNA TGTGCCAGTAACTCGGGAGAGGGCTCCTACGAGCAGTACTTC.